The source of this TCR beta chain is a study of control samples from healthy donors and cancer patients. Sequenced by immunoSEQ multiplex PCR; TCRdb stores in-frame clones only, minus some. The data contain around 180,000 clones, 85% to 95% of them singletons. The ends lost 7 bases at V and 6 bases at J; junction bases unmatched: 6. The length of the CDR3 is 13 residues. CDR1 KGHDR and CDR2 SFDVKD come from the germline V gene. Sequences were obtained from blood. This chain uses TRBV24-1 with TRBJ2-7; 9 bases agree with TRBD1. The receptor's source is a woman under 30 in good health. The CDR3 DNA sequence: TGTGCCACCAGCAGACAGGGGGTGGGCGAGCAGTACTTC. This encodes CATSRQGVGEQYF.